This T cell receptor beta chain is from a study of CD4 T cells in relation to SARS-CoV-2 and coronaviruses. Turning to the study itself: Convalescent donors were aged about 21 to 72, with median about 40 years.

CDR1 is SGHVS and CDR2 is FQNEAQ in the germline V gene. The CDR3 covers 16 residues. V was clipped by 5 bases and J by 4 bases, with 20 bases between them. The study, taken as a whole, reports: Around 62% of donors had memory CD4+ clonotypes crossrecognizing SARS-CoV-2 and common cold coronavirus spike.

Sorted naive or memory CD4+ cells met CEF peptides for 9 to 11 days. Clones were read by immunoSEQ multiplex PCR, and TCRdb kept only the in-frame ones, dropping some. The sample includes around 30,000 clones, around 80% of them seen just once. Remarks on this clone: Its antigen is currently unknown.

This sequence was found in an adult with COVID-19. The chain has TRBV7-8 and TRBJ1-1, with D tentatively TRBD1 (5 bases). The sequenced sample was memory CD4+ T cells from PBMCs, cultured in vitro. CDR3 nucleotides: TGTGCCAGCAGCGTGCACAGACTGTCCGGGGGCACTGAAGCTTTCTTT. It encodes CASSVHRLSGGTEAFF.